This T cell receptor (beta chain) was recovered during a study of OX40 agonist ivuxolimab in advanced cancers. Some clones are missing from TCRdb's copy, which holds only in-frame ones; the method was immunoSEQ multiplex PCR. The data contain about 45,000 clones, approximately 84% of them seen just once; the ten biggest clones take up around 16%. V shed 5 bases, J shed 6 bases, and the junction held 9 bases outside the gene matches. Germline V gives CDR1 MNHNY, CDR2 SVGAGI (reference sequence). The CDR3 sequence is 14 residues long. The specimen was CD4+ or CD8+ T cells sorted from blood, collected in a trial of the OX40 agonist ivuxolimab. The clonotype comes from an adult with an advanced solid tumor such as melanoma, head and neck, liver or kidney cancer. The V call is TRBV6-6, the J call TRBJ1-2; 7 positions match TRBD1. The CDR3 sequence: CASSTSARGHGYTF. The CDR3 DNA is TGTGCCAGCAGTACCTCAGCGAGGGGGCATGGCTACACCTTC.